The entry below gives a single T cell receptor (beta chain) sequence along with its context. The sample comes from a study of blood T cell repertoires in COVID-19. As for the study in general: Material from acute and convalescent COVID-19 was sourced from the United States, Italy and Spain. PBMCs, B-cell-depleted T cells, or T cells provided the cDNA or gDNA that made up the material.

Methods used by the authors: Nucleated cell counts were estimated from reference gene primer amplification. Here immunoSEQ multiplex PCR was the method, and the copy in TCRdb shows in-frame clones only, minus some. That table furnishes V, J and clone size, whereas the DNA furnished D and trimming. The sample lists tens of thousands of clones; roughly 83% were seen once. Germline assignment: CDR1 SGHRS and CDR2 YFSETQ. The J segment lost 6 bases and the V segment lost 3 bases, leaving 5 bases of the junction unmatched. CDR3 length equals 14 residues. The sequenced sample consisted of peripheral blood. This TCR came from a human donor in a cohort sampled during active COVID-19. The chain links TRBV5-1 to TRBJ2-7; 11 bases are a match to TRBD1. DNA for the CDR3: TGCGCCAGCAGCTGGACAGGGGGCCGGGGCGAGCAGTACTTC. Its protein is CASSWTGGRGEQYF.